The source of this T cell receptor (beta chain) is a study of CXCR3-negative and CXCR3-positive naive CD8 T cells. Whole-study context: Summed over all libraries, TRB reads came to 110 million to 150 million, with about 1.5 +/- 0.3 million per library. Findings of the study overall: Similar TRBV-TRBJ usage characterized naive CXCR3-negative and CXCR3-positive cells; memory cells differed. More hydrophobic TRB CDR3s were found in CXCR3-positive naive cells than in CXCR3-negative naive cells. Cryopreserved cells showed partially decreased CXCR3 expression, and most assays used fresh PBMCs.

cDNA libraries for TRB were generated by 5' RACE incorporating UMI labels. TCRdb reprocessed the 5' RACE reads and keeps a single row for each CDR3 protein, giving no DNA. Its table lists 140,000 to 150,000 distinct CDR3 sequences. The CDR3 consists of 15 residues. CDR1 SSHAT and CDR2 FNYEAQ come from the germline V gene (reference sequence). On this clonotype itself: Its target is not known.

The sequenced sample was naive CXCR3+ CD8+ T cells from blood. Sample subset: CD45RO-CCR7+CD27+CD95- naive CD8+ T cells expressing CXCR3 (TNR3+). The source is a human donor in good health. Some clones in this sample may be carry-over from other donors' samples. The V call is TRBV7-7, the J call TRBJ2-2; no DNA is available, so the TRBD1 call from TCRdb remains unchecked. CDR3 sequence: CASSRTGPNTGELFF.